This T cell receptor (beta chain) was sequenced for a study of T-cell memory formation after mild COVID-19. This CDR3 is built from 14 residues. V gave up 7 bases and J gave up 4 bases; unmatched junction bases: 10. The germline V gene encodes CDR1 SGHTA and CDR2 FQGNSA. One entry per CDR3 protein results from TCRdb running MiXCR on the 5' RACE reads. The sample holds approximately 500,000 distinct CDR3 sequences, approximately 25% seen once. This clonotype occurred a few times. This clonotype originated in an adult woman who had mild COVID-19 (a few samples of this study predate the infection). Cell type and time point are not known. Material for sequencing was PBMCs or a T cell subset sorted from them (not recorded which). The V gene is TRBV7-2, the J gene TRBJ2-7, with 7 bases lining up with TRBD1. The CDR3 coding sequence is TGTGCCAGCAAGATCGGACAGGCTAGATACGAGCAGTACTTC. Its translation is CASKIGQARYEQYF.